A single sample is the source of the 9 T cell receptor beta chains below, sequenced in a study of CDR3 diversity in severe acne. TCRdb redid the calling of the PCR reads with MiXCR, one entry per CDR3 protein. The sample holds about 98,000 distinct CDR3 sequences; 51% are singletons and the top ten take over 10%. Sequencing was carried out using blood. Every receptor here comes from a male donor with acne.

In this sample, this clonotype turned up a few times. The CDR3 protein is CSAATGKSYEQYF. The CDR3 nucleotides are TGCAGCGCCGCGACAGGGAAATCCTACGAGCAGTACTTC. The chain couples TRBV29-1 to TRBJ2-7; TRBD1 matches 7 bases. The V and J ends lost 7 bases and 1 base, in that order; junction bases with no gene match: 7. The CDR3 loop spans 13 amino acids. Germline CDR1 is SQVTM and CDR2 is ANQGSEA.

V gene TRBV11-2 combines with J gene TRBJ2-7; 9 positions match TRBD2. The V and J ends lost 8 bases and 6 bases, in that order; junction bases with no gene match: 8. Per the germline V gene, CDR1 is SGHAT and CDR2 is FQNNGV. The CDR3 spans 13 residues. CDR3 in amino acids: CASFSASGTEQYF. DNA of the CDR3: TGTGCCAGCTTCTCGGCTAGCGGGACCGAGCAGTACTTC.

For this clonotype: With a much larger clone just one base away, this may be a read error. This chain connects TRBV5-1 to TRBJ1-5, with D hard to call. V lost 1 base and J lost 6, with 14 bases in between. From germline, CDR1 is SGHRS and CDR2 YFSETQ. The CDR3 has 15 residues. Here the CDR3 reads CASSLSGRNSQPQHF. The CDR3 DNA reads as TGCGCCAGCAGCTTGTCGGGCAGAAACAGTCAGCCCCAGCATTTT.

The chain employs TRBV4-2 and TRBJ2-7; D uncertain. This CDR3 has 13 residues. Per germline, CDR1 LGHNA and CDR2 YNFKEQ. Trimming took off 2 bases at V and 2 bases at J, with 7 bases between the two ends. The CDR3 region is CASSQLGPYEQYF. The CDR3, as DNA: TGTGCCAGCAGCCAATTGGGTCCCTACGAGCAGTACTTC.

This clonotype was observed once. The chain combines TRBV7-9 with TRBJ2-5, with 7 bases aligning to TRBD2. V lost 4 bases and J lost 4; bases outside the gene matches: 9. The germline CDR1 and CDR2 sequences are SEHNR and FQNEAQ (reference sequence). The CDR3 is 15 residues long. The CDR3 sequence is CASSCRRLAGETQYF. In DNA, the CDR3 is TGTGCCAGCAGCTGCCGTCGACTAGCAGGAGAGACCCAGTACTTC.

This clonotype was found a few times. V and J are TRBV4-1 and TRBJ1-1; possible D gene TRBD1, 6 bases. V shed 0 bases and J shed 5 bases, with 10 bases lying between them. CDR1 MGHRA and CDR2 YSYEKL come from the germline V gene. The CDR3 runs 14 residues. The CDR3 DNA reads as TGCGCCAGCAGCCAAGAAGGGGGGAGGACTGAAGCTTTCTTT. Protein product: CASSQEGGRTEAFF.

This clonotype was counted many times. The chain combines TRBV20-1 with TRBJ2-2; 9 bases agree with TRBD1. The germline V gene has CDR1 DFQATT and CDR2 SNEGSKA (reference sequence). The CDR3 covers 15 residues. This chain's CDR3 is CGADSGTGFSGELFF. The CDR3 coding sequence is TGCGGAGCTGACTCCGGGACAGGGTTTTCCGGGGAGCTGTTTTTT.

This clonotype showed up many times. This chain links TRBV2 with TRBJ2-3; D remains ambiguous. V was trimmed by 4 bases and J by 3 bases, leaving 5 bases between them. Germline V lookup: CDR1 SNHLY, CDR2 FYNNEI. There are 12 residues in the CDR3. The CDR3 sequence is CASSVSTDTQYF. As DNA, the CDR3 is TGTGCCAGCAGTGTCAGTACAGATACGCAGTATTTT.

There are many counts of this clonotype. The chain recombines TRBV6-4 with TRBJ2-1; 13 bases map to TRBD2. The CDR3 runs to 15 residues. V dropped 6 bases and J dropped 8; count of bases not matched to a gene: 7. Germline V lookup: CDR1 MRHNA, CDR2 SNTAGT. CDR3: CASSATSGGAHEQFF. The CDR3 nucleotides are TGTGCCAGCAGCGCCACTAGCGGGGGGGCCCATGAGCAGTTCTTC.